This T cell receptor beta chain is from a study of post-analysis software for immune sequencing data. Study summary: Disease trajectories encompassed relapsing-remitting, secondary progressive and progressive-relapsing multiple sclerosis.

The study, taken as a whole, reports: A handful of TRBV segments were significantly more frequent in patients than in controls. TRBV5-6, TRBV5-1 and TRBV20-1 were among these segments.

The germline V and J ends were trimmed by 1 base and 14 bases, with 9 bases remaining between them. The CDR3 runs 11 residues. This clonotype has just one count. What it binds is unknown. Unique molecular identifiers were present in the TCR beta cDNA libraries. TCRdb independently ran MiXCR on the PCR reads; one entry per CDR3 protein. The sample consists of almost 700,000 distinct CDR3 sequences, around 64% of them appearing once. Sequences were obtained from blood. The chain recombines TRBV12-3 or TRBV12-4 with TRBJ2-1; D is undetermined. The sequence came from a girl aged 2-10 years with multiple sclerosis. The CDR3 reads CASSLGLWEFF. The CDR3 DNA reads TGTGCCAGCAGTTTAGGCCTCTGGGAGTTCTTC.